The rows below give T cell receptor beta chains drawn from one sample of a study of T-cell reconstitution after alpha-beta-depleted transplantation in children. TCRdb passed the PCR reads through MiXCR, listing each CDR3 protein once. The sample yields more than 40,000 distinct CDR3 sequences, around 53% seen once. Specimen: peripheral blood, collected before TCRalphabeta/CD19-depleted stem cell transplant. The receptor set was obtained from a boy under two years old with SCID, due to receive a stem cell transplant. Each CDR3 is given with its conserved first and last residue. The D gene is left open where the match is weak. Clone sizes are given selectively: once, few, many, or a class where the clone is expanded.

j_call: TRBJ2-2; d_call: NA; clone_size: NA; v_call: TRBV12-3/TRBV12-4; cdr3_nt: TGTGCCAGCGGAGAGGTCGGGGAGCTGTTTTTT; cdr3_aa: CASGEVGELFF
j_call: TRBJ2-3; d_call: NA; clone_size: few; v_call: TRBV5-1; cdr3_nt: TGCGCCAGCAGCTTGGAAGGTACGCAGTATTTT; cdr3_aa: CASSLEGTQYF
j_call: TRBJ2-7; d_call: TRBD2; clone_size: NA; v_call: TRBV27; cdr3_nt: TGTGCCAGCAGTTTCGGCGGCGGGGGCTACGAGCAGTACTTC; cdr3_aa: CASSFGGGGYEQYF
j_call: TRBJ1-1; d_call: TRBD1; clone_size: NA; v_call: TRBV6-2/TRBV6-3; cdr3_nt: TGTGCCAGCAGTTACTCGAGCGAGGGGGCGAACACTGAAGCTTTCTTT; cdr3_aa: CASSYSSEGANTEAFF
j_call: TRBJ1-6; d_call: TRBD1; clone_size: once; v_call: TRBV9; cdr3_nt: TGTGCCAGCAGCGTAGTGGGACAGGGGGATTCACCCCTCCACTTT; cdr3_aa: CASSVVGQGDSPLHF
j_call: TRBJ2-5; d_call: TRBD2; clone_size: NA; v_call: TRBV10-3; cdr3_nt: TGTGCCATCGCGCCGGGACTAGCGGGGGAAGAGACCCAGTACTTC; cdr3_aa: CAIAPGLAGEETQYF
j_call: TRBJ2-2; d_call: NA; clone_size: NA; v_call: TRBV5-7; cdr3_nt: TGTGCCAGCAGCTCGGGGCCCACCGGGGAGCTGTTTTTT; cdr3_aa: CASSSGPTGELFF
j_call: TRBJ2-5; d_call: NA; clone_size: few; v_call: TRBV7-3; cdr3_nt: TGTGCCAGCAGCCGTCGGGGTGGGGAGAGAGAGACCCAGTACTTC; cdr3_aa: CASSRRGGERETQYF
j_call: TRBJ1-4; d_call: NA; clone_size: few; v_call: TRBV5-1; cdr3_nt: TGCGCCAGCAGCGAGGGCGGAGGGGAAAAACTGTTTTTT; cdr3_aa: CASSEGGGEKLFF
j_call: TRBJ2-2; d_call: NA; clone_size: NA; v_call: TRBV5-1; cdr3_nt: TGCGCCAGCAGCTGGAACCGGGCCCGGAACACCGGGGAGCTGTTTTTT; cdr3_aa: CASSWNRARNTGELFF
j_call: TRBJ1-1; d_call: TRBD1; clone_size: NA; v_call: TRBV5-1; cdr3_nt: TGCGCCAGCAGCATACAGACAGGGGCTAACACTGAAGCTTTCTTT; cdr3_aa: CASSIQTGANTEAFF
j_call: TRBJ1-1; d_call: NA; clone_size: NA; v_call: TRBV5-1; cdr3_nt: TGCGCCAGCAGCTTGGCATGGGGGCAGAACACTGAAGCTTTCTTT; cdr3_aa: CASSLAWGQNTEAFF
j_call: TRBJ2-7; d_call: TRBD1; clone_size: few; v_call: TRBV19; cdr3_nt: TGTGCCAGTAGTAATTACGGGACAGCCTACGAGCAGTACTTC; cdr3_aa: CASSNYGTAYEQYF
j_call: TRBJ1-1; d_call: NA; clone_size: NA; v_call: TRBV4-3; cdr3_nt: TGCGCCAGCAGCCAAGATCACCTAAGGTGGACTGAAGCTTTCTTT; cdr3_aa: CASSQDHLRWTEAFF
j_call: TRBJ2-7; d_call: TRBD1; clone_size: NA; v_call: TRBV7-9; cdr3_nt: TGTGCCAGCAGCTTAGCGGGACAGCCTTTGGGGCAGTACTTC; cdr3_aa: CASSLAGQPLGQYF
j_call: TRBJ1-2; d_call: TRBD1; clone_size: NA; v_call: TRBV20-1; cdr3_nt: TGCAGTGCTAGACTGGGTCCCGGGACAGGGGAAGGAAACTATGGCTACACCTTC; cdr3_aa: CSARLGPGTGEGNYGYTF
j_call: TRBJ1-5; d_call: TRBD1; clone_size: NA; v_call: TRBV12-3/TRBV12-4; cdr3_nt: TGTGCCAGCAGTTTTTGGGGACAGGGGCAGCCCCAGCATTTT; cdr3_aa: CASSFWGQGQPQHF
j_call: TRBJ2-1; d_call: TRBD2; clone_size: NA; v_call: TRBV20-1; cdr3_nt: TGCAGTGCCCTCGGGGGGGCCACCTACAATGAGCAGTTCTTC; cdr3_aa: CSALGGATYNEQFF
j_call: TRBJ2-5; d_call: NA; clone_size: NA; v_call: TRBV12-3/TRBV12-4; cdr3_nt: TGTGCCAGCGGGGACCGGTGGGAAAAAGAGACCCAGTACTTC; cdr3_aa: CASGDRWEKETQYF
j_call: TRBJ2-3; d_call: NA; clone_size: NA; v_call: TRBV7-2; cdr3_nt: TGTGCCAGCAGCCGGGTCGGTACAGATACGCAGTATTTT; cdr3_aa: CASSRVGTDTQYF
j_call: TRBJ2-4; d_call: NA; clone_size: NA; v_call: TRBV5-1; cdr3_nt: TGCGCCAGCAGCTTAGAATTAGCCAAAAACATTCAGTACTTC; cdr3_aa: CASSLELAKNIQYF
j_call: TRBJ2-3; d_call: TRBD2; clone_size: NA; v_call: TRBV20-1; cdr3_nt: TGCAGTGCAGGGACTAGCGGGGATACGCAGTATTTT; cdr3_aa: CSAGTSGDTQYF
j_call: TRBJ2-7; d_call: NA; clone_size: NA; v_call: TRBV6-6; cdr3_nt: TGTGCCAGCAGTTACCCTACTCCCGATGAGCAGTACTTC; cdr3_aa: CASSYPTPDEQYF
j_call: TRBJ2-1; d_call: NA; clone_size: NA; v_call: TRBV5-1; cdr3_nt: TGCGCCAGCAGCTTACTCCGACGTGGGGTTTACAATGAGCAGTTCTTC; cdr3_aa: CASSLLRRGVYNEQFF
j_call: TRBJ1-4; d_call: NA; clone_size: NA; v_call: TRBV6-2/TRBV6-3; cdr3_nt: TGTGCCAGCAGTTACTCGGAAGGGCCTGAAAAACTGTTTTTT; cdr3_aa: CASSYSEGPEKLFF
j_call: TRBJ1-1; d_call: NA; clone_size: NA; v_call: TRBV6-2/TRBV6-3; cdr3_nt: TGTGCCAGCAGCGCAGTCAGTAACACTGAAGCTTTCTTT; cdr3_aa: CASSAVSNTEAFF
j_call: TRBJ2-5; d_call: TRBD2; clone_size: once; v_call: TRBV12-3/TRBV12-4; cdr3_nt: TGTGCCAGCAGCTTCGGGATAGCGGGGGAGGGACAGACCCAGTACTTC; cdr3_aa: CASSFGIAGEGQTQYF
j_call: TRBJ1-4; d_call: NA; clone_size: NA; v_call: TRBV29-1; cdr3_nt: TGCAGCGCGAGCACAACTAATGAAAAACTGTTTTTT; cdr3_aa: CSASTTNEKLFF
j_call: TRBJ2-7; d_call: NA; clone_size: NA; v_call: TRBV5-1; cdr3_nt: TGCGCCAGCAGTCCCTCGGGCTACGAGCGGTACTTC; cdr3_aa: CASSPSGYERYF
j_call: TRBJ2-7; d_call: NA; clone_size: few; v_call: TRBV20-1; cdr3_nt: TGCAGTGCTAGGGACGTCGCATACGAGCAGTACTTC; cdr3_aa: CSARDVAYEQYF
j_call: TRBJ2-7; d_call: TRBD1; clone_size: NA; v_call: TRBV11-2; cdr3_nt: TGTGCCAGCAGCCAACGGGACAGGGGCGAGCAGTACTTC; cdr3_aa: CASSQRDRGEQYF
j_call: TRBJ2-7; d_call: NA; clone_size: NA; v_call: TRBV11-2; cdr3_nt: TGTGCCAGCGAAGGGCAATCCTACGAGCAGTACTTC; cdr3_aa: CASEGQSYEQYF
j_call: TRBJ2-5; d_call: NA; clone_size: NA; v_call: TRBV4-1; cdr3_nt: TGCGCCAGCAGCCAAGGTCTGCGGCAGGGGGGAGAGACCCAGTACTTC; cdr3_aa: CASSQGLRQGGETQYF
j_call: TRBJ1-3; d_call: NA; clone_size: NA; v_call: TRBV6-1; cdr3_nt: TGTGCCAGCAAAGACAGATACTCTGGAAACACCATATATTTT; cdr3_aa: CASKDRYSGNTIYF
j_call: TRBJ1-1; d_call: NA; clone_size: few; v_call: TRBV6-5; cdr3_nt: TGTGCCAGCAGTTACACTCCGGGGCGGGGCCCTTTCACTGAAGCTTTCTTT; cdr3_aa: CASSYTPGRGPFTEAFF
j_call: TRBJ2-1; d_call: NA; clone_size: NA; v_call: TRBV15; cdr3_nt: TGTGCCACTTCACAATGGGGGACCGATACCTTGGGAGAGCAGTTCTTC; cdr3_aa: CATSQWGTDTLGEQFF
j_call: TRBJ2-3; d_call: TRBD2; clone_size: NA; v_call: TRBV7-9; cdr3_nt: TGTGCCAGCAGCTTATCTACTAGCGGGGGAAGCACAGATACGCAGTATTTT; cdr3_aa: CASSLSTSGGSTDTQYF
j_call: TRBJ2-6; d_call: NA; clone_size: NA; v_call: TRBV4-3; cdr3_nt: TGCGCCAGCAGCCAAGACGGTCGGAGCTCTGGGGCCAACGTCCTGACTTTC; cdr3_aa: CASSQDGRSSGANVLTF
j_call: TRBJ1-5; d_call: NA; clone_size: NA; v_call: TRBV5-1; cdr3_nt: TGCGCCAGCAGCTTAAAGGGCGATAGCAATCAGCCCCAGCATTTT; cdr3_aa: CASSLKGDSNQPQHF
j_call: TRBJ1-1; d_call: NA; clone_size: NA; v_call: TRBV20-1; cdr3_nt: TGCAGTGCTAGGTCGAACACTGAAGCTTTCTTT; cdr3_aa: CSARSNTEAFF
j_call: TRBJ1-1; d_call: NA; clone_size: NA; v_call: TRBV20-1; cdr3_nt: TGCAGTGCTAGAGATGCAGGGGAGGGCACTGAAGCTTTCTTT; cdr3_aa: CSARDAGEGTEAFF
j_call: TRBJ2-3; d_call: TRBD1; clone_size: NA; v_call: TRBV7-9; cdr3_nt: TGTGCCAGCAGCCCCCCGGGACAGGGCCGCACAGATACGCAGTATTTT; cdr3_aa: CASSPPGQGRTDTQYF
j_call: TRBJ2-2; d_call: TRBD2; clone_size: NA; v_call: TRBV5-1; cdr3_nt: TGCGCCAGCAGCGAAACAGCGGGGGGTCCACTCACCGGGGAGCTGTTTTTT; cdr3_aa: CASSETAGGPLTGELFF
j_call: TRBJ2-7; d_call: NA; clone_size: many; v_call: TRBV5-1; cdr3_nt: TGCGCCAGCAGCTTCGATGAGACAGGTATCTCCTACGAGCAGTACTTC; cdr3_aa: CASSFDETGISYEQYF
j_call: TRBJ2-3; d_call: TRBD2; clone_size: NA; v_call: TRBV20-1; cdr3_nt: TGCAGTGCCCTACGTGGGTTAGCGGGGGCTACTAGCACAGATACGCAGTATTTT; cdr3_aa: CSALRGLAGATSTDTQYF